The 13 T cell receptor beta chains reported below all come from one sample, sequenced in a study of cytomegalovirus exposure and HLA in healthy donors. This PCR relied on a set of 60 Vbeta primers and 13 Jbeta primers. Profiling relied on immunoSEQ multiplex PCR, and the TCRdb table lists in-frame clones only, not all of them. There are roughly 160,000 clones in the sample; 84% occur only once, and roughly 0.38% lies in the top ten. The sample consisted of PBMCs. These receptors came from a boy aged 2 to 10 in good health and CMV-seronegative.

The chain recombines TRBV5-1 with TRBJ2-3, with D perhaps TRBD2 (5 bases). Looked up from germline, CDR1 is SGHRS and CDR2 is YFSETQ. There are 17 residues in the CDR3. V was cut by 0 bases and J by 1 base, with 15 bases left in between. The chain's CDR3 is CASSLVFGEQRTDTQYF. In DNA, the CDR3 is TGCGCCAGCAGCTTGGTGTTCGGGGAACAGCGCACAGATACGCAGTATTTT. The variable domain in full, completed from reference TRBV5-1 and TRBJ2-3, reads KAGVTQTPRYLIKTRGQQVTLSCSPISGHRSVSWYQQTPGQGLQFLFEYFSETQRNKGNFPGRFSGRQFSNSRSEMNVSTLELGDSALYLCASSLVFGEQRTDTQYFGPGTRLTVL.

The rearrangement uses TRBV25-1 and TRBJ1-2, with TRBD1 matching 8 bases. This CDR3 region has 16 residues. Germline CDR1 reads MGHDK; CDR2 reads SYGVNS. J lost 3 bases, V lost 1 base, and 7 bases had no gene match. This chain's CDR3 is CASSEWGTGRYYGYTF. The CDR3 DNA reads as TGTGCCAGCAGTGAATGGGGGACAGGAAGGTACTATGGCTACACCTTC.

This clone has a handful of counts. The rearrangement links TRBV6-5 to TRBJ1-5; a possible D gene is TRBD1 (6 bases). This CDR3 is built from 14 residues. Deletions cut 2 bases from V and 8 bases from J, with 13 bases between. From germline, CDR1 is MNHEY and CDR2 SVGAGI. For the CDR3, the DNA is TGTGCCAGCAGTTACGAGGGGGTAGGCAAGCCCCAGCATTTT. Translation gives CASSYEGVGKPQHF.

This clone was observed once. The rearrangement joins TRBV7-9 to TRBJ2-1; 12 positions agree with TRBD2. V dropped 5 bases and J dropped 7; count of bases not matched to a gene: 9. The CDR3 contains 16 residues. In germline, CDR1 is SEHNR, CDR2 FQNEAQ (reference sequence). DNA of the CDR3: TGTGCCAGCAGCCTTCGACTAGCGGGAGTTGGGAATGAGCAGTTCTTC. Protein sequence: CASSLRLAGVGNEQFF.

The chain links TRBV15 to TRBJ2-1, with 9 bases that match TRBD1. Germline CDR1 is LNHNV and CDR2 is YYDKDF (reference sequence). The CDR3 is 13 amino acids. V was clipped by 9 bases and J by 8 bases; unmatched bases: 8. The CDR3 nucleotides are TGTGCCACGCGCCGGACAGGGGTGGATGAGCAGTTCTTC. Translation: CATRRTGVDEQFF.

This chain connects TRBV19 to TRBJ2-7; TRBD1 is a possible D gene (6 bases). Per germline, CDR1 LNHDA and CDR2 SQIVND (reference sequence). Trimming took 6 bases from V and 1 from J, leaving 10 bases between them. The CDR3 totals 13 residues. CDR3 amino acids: CASSPGTSYEQYF. Here the CDR3 DNA reads TGTGCCAGTAGCCCTGGGACATCCTACGAGCAGTACTTC.

This clone was seen a single time. The rearrangement uses TRBV6-1 and TRBJ2-1, with TRBD2 matching over 10 bases. The CDR3 is 15 amino acids. Trimming at V came to 7 bases and at J to 9 bases, leaving 12 bases not matched to a gene. CDR1 and CDR2 (germline): MNHNS, SASEGT. This chain's CDR3 is CASKELSSGRGEQFF. Written as DNA, the CDR3 is TGTGCCAGCAAGGAACTATCGAGCGGGAGGGGTGAGCAGTTCTTC.

The chain is built from TRBV14 and TRBJ1-1; D unclear. The CDR3 runs 15 residues. Per germline, CDR1 SGHDN and CDR2 FVKESK. Between the trimmed V and J ends, which lost 1 base and 0 bases, there was a span of 9 bases. CDR3 in amino acids: CASSQATDMNTEAFF. In nucleotides, the CDR3 is TGTGCCAGCAGCCAAGCTACAGACATGAACACTGAAGCTTTCTTT. The full variable domain, rest sourced from reference TRBV14 and TRBJ1-1, is EAGVTQFPSHSVIEKGQTVTLRCDPISGHDNLYWYRRVMGKEIKFLLHFVKESKQDESGMPNNRFLAERTGGTYSTLKVQPAELEDSGVYFCASSQATDMNTEAFFGQGTRLTVV.

CDR3 sequence reads: CASSLTTGAWELFF. The CDR3 DNA is TGTGCCAGCAGTTTGACCACAGGGGCCTGGGAGCTGTTTTTT. This chain connects TRBV2 to TRBJ2-2, with 7 bases that match TRBD1. The V segment lost 5 bases and the J segment 9 bases; nucleotides outside the gene matches: 9. Germline V gene lookup returns CDR1 SNHLY and CDR2 FYNNEI. There are 14 residues in the CDR3.

The rearrangement links TRBV4-2 to TRBJ2-5; perhaps TRBD2 as D (6 bases). V was cut by 4 bases and J by 5 bases, with 20 bases left in between. Looked up from germline, CDR1 is LGHNA and CDR2 is YNFKEQ. The CDR3 is made up of 16 amino acids. The DNA for the CDR3 is TGTGCCAGCAGCCTAACGAATTCCGGGAGCGAGGAGACCCAGTACTTC. It is translated as CASSLTNSGSEETQYF.

This chain joins TRBV5-4 and TRBJ2-3, with 9 bases fitting TRBD2. J lost 1 base, V lost 2 bases, and 2 bases had no gene match. The CDR3 loop spans 15 amino acids. The germline CDR1 and CDR2 sequences are SGHNT and YYREEE (reference sequence). Written as DNA, the CDR3 is TGTGCCAGCAGCTTCCTAGCGGGACGCACAGATACGCAGTATTTT. It is translated as CASSFLAGRTDTQYF.

This clone was detected once. The chain recombines TRBV9 with TRBJ1-4; TRBD1 matches at 8 bases. Germline V gene sequence: CDR1 SGDLS, CDR2 YYNGEE. The CDR3 spans 15 residues. V shed 4 bases and J 8 bases; nucleotides not matched to a gene: 10. The CDR3 nucleotides are TGTGCCAGCAGCCCAACTGGACAGGGTTGGGAAAAACTGTTTTTT. This translates into CASSPTGQGWEKLFF. Combining the CDR3 with reference TRBV9 and TRBJ1-4 gives the whole variable domain DSGVTQTPKHLITATGQRVTLRCSPRSGDLSVYWYQQSLDQGLQFLIQYYNGEERAKGNILERFSAQQFPDLHSELNLSSLELGDSALYFCASSPTGQGWEKLFFGSGTQLSVL.

The CDR3 region is CASSTSGTSGADTQYF. DNA for the CDR3: TGCGCCAGCAGTACCTCCGGGACTAGCGGGGCAGATACGCAGTATTTT. The rearrangement joins TRBV10-1 to TRBJ2-3, with 13 positions matching TRBD2. The CDR3 has 16 residues. V lost 5 bases, J lost 4 bases, and 6 bases stayed unmatched. Germline values: CDR1 WNHNN, CDR2 SYGVQD (reference sequence).